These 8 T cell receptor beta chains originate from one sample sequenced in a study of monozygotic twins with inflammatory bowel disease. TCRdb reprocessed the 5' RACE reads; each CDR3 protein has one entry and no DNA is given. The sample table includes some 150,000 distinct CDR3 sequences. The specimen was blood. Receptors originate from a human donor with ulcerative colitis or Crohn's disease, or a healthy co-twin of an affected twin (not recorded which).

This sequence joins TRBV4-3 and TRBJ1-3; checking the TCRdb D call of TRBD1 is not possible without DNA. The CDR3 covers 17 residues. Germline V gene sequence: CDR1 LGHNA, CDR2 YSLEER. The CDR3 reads CASSQGGREGSWDTIYF.

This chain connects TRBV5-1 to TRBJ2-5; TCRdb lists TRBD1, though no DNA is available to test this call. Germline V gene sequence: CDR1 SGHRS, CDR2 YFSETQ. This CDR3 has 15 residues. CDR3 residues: CASSSGGSGEETQYF.

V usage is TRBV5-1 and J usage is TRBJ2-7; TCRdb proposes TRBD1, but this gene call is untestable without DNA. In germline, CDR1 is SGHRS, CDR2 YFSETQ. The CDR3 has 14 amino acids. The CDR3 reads CASSSGQGAEEQYF. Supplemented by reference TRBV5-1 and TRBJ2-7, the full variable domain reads KAGVTQTPRYLIKTRGQQVTLSCSPISGHRSVSWYQQTPGQGLQFLFEYFSETQRNKGNFPGRFSGRQFSNSRSEMNVSTLELGDSALYLCASSSGQGAEEQYFGPGTRLTVT.

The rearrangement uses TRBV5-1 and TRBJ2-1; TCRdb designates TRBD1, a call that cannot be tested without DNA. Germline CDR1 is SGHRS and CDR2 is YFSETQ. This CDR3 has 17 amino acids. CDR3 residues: CASSRSPLGGSHNEQFF.

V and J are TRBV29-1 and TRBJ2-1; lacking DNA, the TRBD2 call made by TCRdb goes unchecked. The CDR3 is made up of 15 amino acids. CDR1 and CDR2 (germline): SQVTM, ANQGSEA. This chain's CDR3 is CSVGSGLSSYNEQFF.

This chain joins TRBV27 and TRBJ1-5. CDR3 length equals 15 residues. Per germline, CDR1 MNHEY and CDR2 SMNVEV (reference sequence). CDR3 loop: CASSLSMFSNQPQHF.

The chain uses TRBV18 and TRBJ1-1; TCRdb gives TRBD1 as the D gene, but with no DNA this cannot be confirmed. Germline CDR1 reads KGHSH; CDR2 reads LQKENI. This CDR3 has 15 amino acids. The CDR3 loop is CASSPPGSPGTEAFF.

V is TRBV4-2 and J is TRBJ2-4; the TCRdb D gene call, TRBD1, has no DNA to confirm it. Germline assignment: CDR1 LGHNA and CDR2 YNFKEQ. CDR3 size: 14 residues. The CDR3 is CASRPGQDGGIQYF.